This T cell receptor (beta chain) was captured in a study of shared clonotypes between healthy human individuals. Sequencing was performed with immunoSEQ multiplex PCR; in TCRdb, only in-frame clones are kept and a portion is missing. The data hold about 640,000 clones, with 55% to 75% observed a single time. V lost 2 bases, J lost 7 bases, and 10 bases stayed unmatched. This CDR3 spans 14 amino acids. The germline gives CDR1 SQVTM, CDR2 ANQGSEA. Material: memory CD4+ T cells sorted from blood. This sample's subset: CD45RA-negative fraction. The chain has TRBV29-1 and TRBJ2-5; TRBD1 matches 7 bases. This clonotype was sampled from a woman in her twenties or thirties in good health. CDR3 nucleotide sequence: TGCAGCGTTGAAAGTAGGACACAGGGGACGACCCAGTACTTC. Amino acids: CSVESRTQGTTQYF.